A single T cell receptor beta chain is shown here with its context. Its antigen is currently unknown. A multiplex PCR was run with 60 Vbeta primers and 13 Jbeta primers. Repertoires were generated with immunoSEQ multiplex PCR, while TCRdb's copy carries only in-frame clones and drops some. The sample contains around 120,000 clones, around 70% of which appear only once. The data stem from a study of cytomegalovirus exposure and HLA in healthy donors. Overall study findings and caveats: Based on reports, TCR beta sequences accurately predicted HLA-A and HLA-B alleles for most subjects. A later analysis appeared to link common viral pathogens to several of the most significant clusters.

This CDR3 region has 15 residues. Between the trimmed V and J ends, which lost 0 bases and 0 bases, there was a span of 6 bases. The germline CDR1 and CDR2 sequences are MGHRA and YSYEKL. V gene TRBV4-1 combines with J gene TRBJ1-3; no clear D. Material: PBMCs. The clonotype originates from a woman aged 55-70 years in good health and CMV-seropositive. The CDR3 protein is CASSQERVSGNTIYF. Written as DNA, the CDR3 is TGCGCCAGCAGCCAAGAACGAGTCTCTGGAAACACCATATATTTT.